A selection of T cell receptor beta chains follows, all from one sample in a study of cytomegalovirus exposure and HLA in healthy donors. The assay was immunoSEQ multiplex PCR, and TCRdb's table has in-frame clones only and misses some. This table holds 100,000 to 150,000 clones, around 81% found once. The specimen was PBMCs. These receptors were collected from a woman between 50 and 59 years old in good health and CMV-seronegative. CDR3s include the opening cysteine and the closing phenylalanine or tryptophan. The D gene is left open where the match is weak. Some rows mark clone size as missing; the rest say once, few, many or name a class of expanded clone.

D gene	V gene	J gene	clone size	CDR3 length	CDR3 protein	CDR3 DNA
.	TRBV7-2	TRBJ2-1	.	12	CASSILSGEQFF	TGTGCCAGCAGCATCCTGTCCGGGGAGCAGTTCTTC
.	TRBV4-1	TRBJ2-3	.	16	CASSQPSVARTDTQYF	TGCGCCAGCAGCCAGCCTAGCGTTGCCCGAACAGATACGCAGTATTTT
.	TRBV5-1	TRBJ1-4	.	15	CASKQLGSTNEKLFF	TGCGCCAGCAAGCAGCTTGGGAGTACTAATGAAAAACTGTTTTTT
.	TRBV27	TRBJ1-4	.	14	CASGGTYEDEKLFF	TGTGCCAGCGGAGGGACTTACGAAGACGAAAAACTGTTTTTT
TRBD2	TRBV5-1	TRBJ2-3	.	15	CASSFGAGGTDTQYF	TGCGCCAGCAGCTTCGGGGCGGGAGGGACCGATACGCAGTATTTT
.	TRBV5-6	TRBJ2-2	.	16	CASSLAVGARTGELFF	TGTGCCAGCAGCTTGGCCGTGGGGGCGCGGACCGGGGAGCTGTTTTTT
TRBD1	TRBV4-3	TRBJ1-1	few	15	CASSLGTGRNTEAFF	TGCGCCAGCAGCCTCGGGACAGGACGGAACACTGAAGCTTTCTTT
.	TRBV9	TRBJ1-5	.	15	CASSVDPVSNQPQHF	TGTGCCAGCAGCGTCGATCCGGTGAGCAATCAGCCCCAGCATTTT
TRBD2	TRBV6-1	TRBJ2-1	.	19	CASSGPDRLAGASYNEQFF	TGTGCCAGCAGTGGACCCGATCGACTAGCGGGAGCATCATACAATGAGCAGTTCTTC
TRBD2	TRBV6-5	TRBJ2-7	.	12	CASRGRAYEQYF	TGTGCCAGCAGAGGGAGGGCCTACGAGCAGTACTTC
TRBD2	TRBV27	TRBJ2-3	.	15	CASSPGRAGTDTQYF	TGTGCCAGCAGTCCCGGGAGGGCCGGAACAGATACGCAGTATTTT
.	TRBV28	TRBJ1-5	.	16	CASTPPDRYSNQPQHF	TGTGCCTCCACCCCCCCCGACAGGTATAGCAATCAGCCCCAGCATTTT
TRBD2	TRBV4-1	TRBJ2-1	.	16	CASSLTGTSAHNEQFF	TGCGCCAGCAGCCTTACCGGGACTAGCGCTCACAATGAGCAGTTCTTC
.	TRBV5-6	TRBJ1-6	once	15	CASSYWAGDNSPLHF	TGTGCCAGCAGCTATTGGGCAGGGGATAATTCACCCCTCCACTTT
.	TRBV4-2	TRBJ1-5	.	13	CASSQDLGQPQHF	TGTGCCAGCAGCCAAGATCTAGGTCAGCCCCAGCATTTT
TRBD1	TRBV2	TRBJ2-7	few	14	CASSPTGLSYEQYF	TGTGCCAGCAGCCCGACAGGGCTCTCCTACGAGCAGTACTTC
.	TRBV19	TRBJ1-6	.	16	CASKQLRADGNSPLHF	TGTGCCAGTAAACAGCTCAGGGCGGATGGTAATTCACCCCTCCACTTT
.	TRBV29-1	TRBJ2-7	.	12	CSVGGQAYEQYF	TGCAGCGTTGGGGGGCAGGCCTACGAGCAGTACTTC
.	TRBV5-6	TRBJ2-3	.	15	CASSFGQISTDTQYF	TGTGCCAGCAGCTTTGGACAAATAAGCACAGATACGCAGTATTTT
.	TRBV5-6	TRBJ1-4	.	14	CASSLSGRGEKLFF	TGTGCCAGCAGCCTCTCTGGCCGCGGGGAAAAACTGTTTTTT
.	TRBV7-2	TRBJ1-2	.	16	CASSSAGTKLGYGYTF	TGTGCCAGCAGTTCTGCCGGGACAAAACTGGGCTATGGCTACACCTTC
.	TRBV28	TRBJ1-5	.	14	CASSRALANQPQHF	TGTGCCAGCTCGAGGGCCCTCGCTAATCAGCCCCAGCATTTT
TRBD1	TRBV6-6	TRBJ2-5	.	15	CASRNGDSKQETQYF	TGTGCCAGCAGAAACGGGGACAGTAAGCAAGAGACCCAGTACTTC
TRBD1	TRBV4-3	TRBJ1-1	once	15	CASSQDRGMNTEAFF	TGCGCCAGCAGCCAGGACAGGGGGATGAACACTGAAGCTTTCTTT
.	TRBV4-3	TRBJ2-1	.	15	CASSQGRRAGDEQFF	TGCGCCAGCAGCCAAGGTAGGAGGGCCGGCGATGAGCAGTTCTTC
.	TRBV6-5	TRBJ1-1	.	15	CASHLPLTGNTEAFF	TGTGCCAGTCACCTCCCGTTGACAGGGAACACTGAAGCTTTCTTT
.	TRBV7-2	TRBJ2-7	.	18	CASSSLRRDSKSGYEQYF	TGTGCCAGCAGCTCCCTTAGGAGGGACTCAAAATCGGGGTACGAGCAGTACTTC
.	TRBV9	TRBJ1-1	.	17	CASSVPDRFPMNTEAFF	TGTGCCAGCAGCGTCCCCGACAGGTTCCCAATGAACACTGAAGCTTTCTTT
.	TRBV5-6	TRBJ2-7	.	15	CASSPRDTYSNEQYF	TGTGCCAGCAGCCCCCGGGACACCTATTCTAACGAGCAGTACTTC
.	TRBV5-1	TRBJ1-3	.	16	CASSLGGRRTGNTIYF	TGCGCCAGCAGCTTGGGGGGCAGAAGGACTGGAAACACCATATATTTT
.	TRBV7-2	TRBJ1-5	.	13	CASSLGAFQPQHF	TGTGCCAGCAGCTTAGGTGCGTTTCAGCCCCAGCATTTT
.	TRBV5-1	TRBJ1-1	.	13	CASSFGGNTEAFF	TGCGCCAGCAGCTTCGGAGGGAACACTGAAGCTTTCTTT
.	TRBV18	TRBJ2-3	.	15	CASSPSQISTDTQYF	TGTGCCAGCTCACCATCCCAGATTAGCACAGATACGCAGTATTTT
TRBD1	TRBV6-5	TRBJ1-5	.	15	CASSYSWTGDQPQNF	TGTGCCAGCAGTTACTCTTGGACAGGGGATCAGCCCCAGAATTTT
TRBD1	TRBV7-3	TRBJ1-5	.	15	CASSPGGGSNQPQHF	TGTGCCAGCAGCCCGGGAGGGGGCAGCAATCAGCCCCAGCATTTT
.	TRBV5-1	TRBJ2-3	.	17	CASRPTSRDTFTDTQYF	TGCGCCAGCAGGCCTACCTCGAGGGACACTTTCACAGATACGCAGTATTTT
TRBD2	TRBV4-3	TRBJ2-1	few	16	CASSQTLQRGYNEQFF	TGCGCCAGCAGCCAGACTCTGCAGCGGGGGTACAATGAGCAGTTCTTC
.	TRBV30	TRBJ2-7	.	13	CAWISTDFYEQYF	TGTGCCTGGATATCCACAGATTTCTACGAGCAGTACTTC
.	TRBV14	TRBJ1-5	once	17	CASSQDDRGFDNQPQHF	TGTGCCAGCAGCCAAGATGATAGGGGCTTTGACAATCAGCCCCAGCATTTT
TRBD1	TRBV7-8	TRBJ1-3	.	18	CASSLGGGQAYSGNTIYF	TGTGCCAGCAGCTTAGGGGGAGGACAGGCCTACTCTGGAAACACCATATATTTT
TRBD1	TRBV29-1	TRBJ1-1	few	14	CSVGQGAENTEAFF	TGCAGCGTTGGGCAGGGGGCCGAGAACACTGAAGCTTTCTTT
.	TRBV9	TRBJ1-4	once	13	CASSVAGNEKLFF	TGTGCCAGCAGCGTAGCCGGGAATGAAAAACTGTTTTTT
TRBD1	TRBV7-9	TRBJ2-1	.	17	CASSAPIRDRSYNEQFF	TGTGCCAGCAGCGCGCCGATCCGGGACAGGAGCTACAATGAGCAGTTCTTC